This T cell receptor (beta chain) appears in the sequencing data of a study of cytomegalovirus exposure and HLA in healthy donors. Study as a whole: Ancestry clustering placed more than 65% of around 400 genotyped donors in the Caucasian-associated cluster.

The PCR ran on 60 Vbeta and 13 Jbeta primers. Only in-frame clones appear in the TCRdb table, and some are missing; sequencing was by immunoSEQ multiplex PCR. The sample has 130,000 to 150,000 clones, over 65% seen once. Trimming shortened V by 7 bases and J by 0 bases, and 10 bases separated the two germline ends. The CDR3 is made up of 14 amino acids. Germline CDR1 is MDHEN and CDR2 is SYDVKM. General observations from the study: Presence/absence analyses supposed approximately even sequencing depth among donors. Cytomegalovirus association was listed for approximately 160 TCR beta chains. The likely explanation for a cluster of highly shared sequence variants was sequencing artifact.

With regard to this clone: What it binds is not known.

Input material: PBMCs. The receptor was isolated from a female donor in good health and CMV-seronegative. The chain has TRBV28 and TRBJ1-5; maybe TRBD1 (5 bases). CDR3 nucleotides: TGTGCCAGCAAATGGGGGGGTAGCAATCAGCCCCAGCATTTT. Translation: CASKWGGSNQPQHF.